Given below is one T cell receptor beta chain in context. Its matching antigen is unknown. This specimen belongs to a study of monozygotic twins with inflammatory bowel disease. The CDR3 runs 15 residues. Germline lookup yields CDR1 DFQATT and CDR2 SNEGSKA (reference sequence). Study-wide results and limits: Sharing of clonotypes with others was lower in IBD patients than in healthy twins, and this was especially so with disease activity.

Using the 5' RACE reads, TCRdb records one entry per CDR3 protein without DNA. This sample's table reports some 170,000 distinct CDR3 sequences. The sequencing sample was made of blood. The receptor was isolated from a human donor with ulcerative colitis or Crohn's disease, or a healthy co-twin of an affected twin (not recorded which). This chain connects TRBV20-1 to TRBJ1-5. CDR3 region: CSARDSADYNQPQHF.